This T cell receptor beta chain was documented in a study of CD8+CD57+ T cells in acquired aplastic anemia. Turning to the study itself: Across the sorted CD4+ and CD8+ cells, DNA amounts averaged about 3.1 ug.

Findings of the study overall: Patients shared just under 30 CD8+ CDR3 sequences with controls.

Germline-derived CDR1 and CDR2 are DFQATT and SNEGSKA (reference sequence). CDR3 length: 14 amino acids. The V segment lost 3 bases and the J segment 10 bases; nucleotides outside the gene matches: 10. Individuals selected for sequencing had exhibited CD8+CD57+ cell expansion on flow cytometry. Diagnosis of severe acquired aplastic anemia applied to all patients. Patients were therapy-naive when their blood was sampled. As regards this clonotype: Its antigen is not identified.

TCR beta VDJ and CDR3 were profiled, and genomic DNA was the template. Each CDR3 protein gets one entry after TCRdb re-called the reads with MiXCR. The repertoire holds roughly 280,000 distinct CDR3 sequences, with approximately 60% as singletons. The gene calls are TRBV20-1 and TRBJ2-1; 9 nucleotides line up with TRBD2. The clonotype comes from a human donor with aplastic anemia. The specimen sequenced was sorted CD4+, CD8+, or CD8+CD57+ T cells (not recorded which) from PBMCs. The CDR3 sequence: CSASRLAGSTEQFF. CDR3 bases: TGCAGTGCTAGTCGGCTAGCGGGAAGTACAGAGCAGTTCTTC.